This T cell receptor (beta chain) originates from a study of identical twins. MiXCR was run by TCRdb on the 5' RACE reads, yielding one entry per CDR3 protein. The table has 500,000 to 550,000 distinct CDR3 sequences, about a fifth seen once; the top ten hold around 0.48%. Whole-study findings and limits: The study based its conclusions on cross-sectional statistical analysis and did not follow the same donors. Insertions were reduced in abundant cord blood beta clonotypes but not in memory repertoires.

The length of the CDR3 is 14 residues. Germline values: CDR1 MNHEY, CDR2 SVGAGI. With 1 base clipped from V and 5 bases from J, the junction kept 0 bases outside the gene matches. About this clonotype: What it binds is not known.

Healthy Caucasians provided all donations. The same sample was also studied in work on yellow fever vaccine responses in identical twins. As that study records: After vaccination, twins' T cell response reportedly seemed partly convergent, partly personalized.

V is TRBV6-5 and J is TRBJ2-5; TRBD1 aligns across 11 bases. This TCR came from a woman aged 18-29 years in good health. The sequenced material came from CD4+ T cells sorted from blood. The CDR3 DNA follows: TGTGCCAGCAGTTACTGGGACAGGGGGGAGACCCAGTACTTC. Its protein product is CASSYWDRGETQYF.